A selection of T cell receptor beta chains follows, all from one sample in a study of T cell repertoires in cytomegalovirus infection. TCRdb used MiXCR to reprocess the reads, holding one entry per CDR3 protein. The table shows hundreds of thousands of distinct CDR3 sequences, with roughly 46% occurring only once. Antigens of these TCRs are unknown. The material sequenced was cultured PBMCs, taken from culture after CMV antigen stimulation. Receptor source: a human donor in good health (CMV status not recorded). Some clones in this sample may be carry-over from other donors' samples. Each CDR3 is given with its conserved first and last residue. Each record gives: clone size, J gene, D gene, V gene, CDR3 DNA, CDR3 protein. A D gene is named only where the DNA matches it firmly. Clone size, where shown, is once, few, many, or a class for clones that have expanded.

>.|TRBJ2-5|.|TRBV7-6
TGTGCCAGCAGGCCTTGGAACTTGGTAGTGGCCCAGTACTTC
CASRPWNLVVAQYF
>.|TRBJ2-5|TRBD1|TRBV18
TGTGCCAGCTCACCTGGGGGACAGTCCCAAGAGACCCAGTACTTC
CASSPGGQSQETQYF
>few|TRBJ2-1|TRBD2|TRBV29-1
TGCAGCGTTGAGCCCCGATTCGGCGGGAGCGCCAATGAGCAGTTCTTC
CSVEPRFGGSANEQFF
>.|TRBJ1-2|.|TRBV7-2
TGTGCCAGCAGCTTCACCCAGGGTGGATATGGCTACACCTTC
CASSFTQGGYGYTF
>few|TRBJ1-2|TRBD1|TRBV7-2
TGTGCCAGCAGCCGCGAAGCCAGGGGGGGATATGGCTACACCTTC
CASSREARGGYGYTF
>.|TRBJ2-5|.|TRBV2
TGTGCCAGCAGTGCCTCCGCGGCTCCCCAAGAGACCCAGTACTTC
CASSASAAPQETQYF
>.|TRBJ2-1|.|TRBV11-2
TGTGCCAGCACTCGACGGGCTTGGTCCGATGAGCAGTTCTTC
CASTRRAWSDEQFF
>.|TRBJ2-1|TRBD2|TRBV7-8
TGTGCCAGCAGCCCCCGGGGGACTAGCGGCTACAATGAGCAGTTCTTC
CASSPRGTSGYNEQFF
>.|TRBJ1-2|.|TRBV4-3
TGCGCCAGCAGCCAAGATCAACCCTCCCGGAGGGGAAGATTGGGCTATGGCTACACCTTC
CASSQDQPSRRGRLGYGYTF
>.|TRBJ2-1|TRBD1|TRBV7-2
TGTGCCAGCAGCCTCAGATCCTCGACAGGGGCGAATGAGCAGTTCTTC
CASSLRSSTGANEQFF
>few|TRBJ1-3|.|TRBV7-2
TGTGCCAGCAGCAAAGGGACCGCGAGGAACACCATATATTTT
CASSKGTARNTIYF
>.|TRBJ1-2|.|TRBV4-1
TGCGCCAGCAGCCAAGACAGGGCGGCGGGCTACACCTTC
CASSQDRAAGYTF
>.|TRBJ2-1|.|TRBV19
TGTGCCAGTGGTCTGGGGACCTACAATGAGCAGTTCTTC
CASGLGTYNEQFF
>few|TRBJ2-5|.|TRBV7-6
TGTGCCAGCAGCTTAGGGGCACTATCCCAAGAGACCCAGTACTTC
CASSLGALSQETQYF
>.|TRBJ2-6|TRBD1|TRBV6-2/TRBV6-3
TGTGCCAGCAGCCCCGACAGGGCCCAAGGATCTGGGGCCAACGTCCTGACTTTC
CASSPDRAQGSGANVLTF
>.|TRBJ1-5|TRBD1|TRBV5-1
TGCGCCAGCAGCTTACAGGGGAAAGACAATCAGCCCCAGCATTTT
CASSLQGKDNQPQHF
>.|TRBJ2-5|.|TRBV2
TGTGCCAGCTGGGGGGAGGAGACCCAGTACTTC
CASWGEETQYF
>few|TRBJ2-2|.|TRBV6-5
TGTGCCAGCCTTGGGGGGACTCTCTTCGGCACCGGGGAGCTGTTTTTT
CASLGGTLFGTGELFF
>few|TRBJ2-1|.|TRBV18
TGTGCCAGCTCACCAAAGGCAGACCCCTACAATGAGCAGTTCTTC
CASSPKADPYNEQFF
>.|TRBJ2-7|.|TRBV27
TGTGCCAGCAGTTTAGGTCCCGGGTTCGCCTACGAGCAGTACTTC
CASSLGPGFAYEQYF
>.|TRBJ2-6|.|TRBV6-4
TGTGCCAGCAGTGGCACAACTGGGGCCAACGTCCTGACTTTC
CASSGTTGANVLTF
>.|TRBJ2-4|TRBD1|TRBV5-6
TGTGCCAGCAGCTCGGCGGGACAGGGTTTTGGAAACATTCAGTACTTC
CASSSAGQGFGNIQYF
>few|TRBJ1-4|.|TRBV7-2
TGTGCCAGCACCCCGGACAGCGGAAATGAAAAACTGTTTTTT
CASTPDSGNEKLFF
>few|TRBJ1-1|.|TRBV5-1
TGCGCCAGCAGCTTGCGTGGGGTCATCATGAACACTGAAGCTTTCTTT
CASSLRGVIMNTEAFF
>.|TRBJ2-1|.|TRBV7-2
TGTGCCAGAAGCTCCGGCCCGGGGGCCTCCTACAATGAGCAGTTCTTC
CARSSGPGASYNEQFF
>.|TRBJ2-4|TRBD1|TRBV7-2
TGTGCCAGCAGCGGATGGCCGGGACAGGGTGGTGGAGACATTCAGTACTTC
CASSGWPGQGGGDIQYF
>many|TRBJ2-1|TRBD1|TRBV7-6
TGTGCCAGCAGCTCTCAAACCGGGACAGGGGTTAATGAGCAGTTCTTC
CASSSQTGTGVNEQFF
>.|TRBJ2-1|TRBD1|TRBV7-9
TGTGCCAGCAGCCCAGGGGGCGAGGGTATCCATGAGCAGTTCTTC
CASSPGGEGIHEQFF
>.|TRBJ2-1|.|TRBV15
TGTGCCACCAGCAGAGTCCGAGCTCCCCACTACAATGAGCAGTTCTTC
CATSRVRAPHYNEQFF
>.|TRBJ2-7|.|TRBV6-1
TGTGCCAGTCACAGGAATTCCTACGAGCAGTACTTC
CASHRNSYEQYF
>.|TRBJ2-3|TRBD2|TRBV5-4
TGTGCCAGCAGCTTGGCACTAGCGGGGGGAGATACGCAGTATTTT
CASSLALAGGDTQYF
>once|TRBJ2-4|.|TRBV7-2
TGTGCCAGCAGCTTACAGGGAAACATTCAGTACTTC
CASSLQGNIQYF
>.|TRBJ1-2|.|TRBV4-3
TGCGCCAGCAGCCAAGACTTACGGCTCTATGGCTACACCTTC
CASSQDLRLYGYTF
>few|TRBJ1-2|.|TRBV7-6
TGTGCCAGCAGCTTAGCTCGGACATATGGCTACACCTTC
CASSLARTYGYTF
>.|TRBJ1-6|.|TRBV4-1
TGCGCCAGCAGTCGGGGGCAGGGTAGGAATTCACCCCTCCACTTT
CASSRGQGRNSPLHF
>few|TRBJ1-1|.|TRBV5-1
TGTGCCAGCAGCTTAGGGACCGGGAACACTGAAGCTTTCTTT
CASSLGTGNTEAFF
>few|TRBJ2-5|.|TRBV5-6
TGTGCCAGCAGCTCTGTCCCTATTCCCCAGACCCAGTACTTC
CASSSVPIPQTQYF
>.|TRBJ2-1|.|TRBV7-2
TGTGCCAGCAGCTTAGAGCCCAACAATGAGCAGTTCTTC
CASSLEPNNEQFF
>once|TRBJ2-1|TRBD1|TRBV19
TGTGCCTGCCGTGGGGGGACAGGGCTAAATGAGCAGTTCTTC
CACRGGTGLNEQFF
>few|TRBJ2-1|.|TRBV6-8
TGTGCCAGCAGTTACTCGAGGGGAGGCAATGAGCAGTTCTTC
CASSYSRGGNEQFF
>few|TRBJ2-1|TRBD2|TRBV20-1
TGCAGTGCCTCCTCGGGTAGCGGGGGGGGCCGGTCCTACAATGAGCAGTTCTTC
CSASSGSGGGRSYNEQFF
>.|TRBJ1-4|TRBD1|TRBV5-8
TGTGCCAGCAGTCCCGGGACAGGGGTTTCTTCGACTAATGAAAAACTGTTTTTT
CASSPGTGVSSTNEKLFF
>.|TRBJ2-1|.|TRBV7-6
TGTGCCAGCAGCTTACGGGGGAGTATGGACAATGAGCAGTTCTTC
CASSLRGSMDNEQFF
>few|TRBJ2-3|TRBD2|TRBV7-2
TGTGCCAGCAGCGCGATCATCCTAGCGGGGGCGCAGTATTTT
CASSAIILAGAQYF
>few|TRBJ1-2|TRBD1|TRBV12-3/TRBV12-4
TGTGCCAGCAGATCTACAGGGGATAGCTATGGCTACACCTTC
CASRSTGDSYGYTF
>.|TRBJ1-4|.|TRBV12-3/TRBV12-4
TGTGCCAGCAGTTTTGATCCACAAGGGGAAAAACTGTTTTTT
CASSFDPQGEKLFF
>.|TRBJ2-1|.|TRBV6-6
TGTGCCAGCAGTTACTCGATTCGGGGGCCCTACAATGAGCAGTTCTTC
CASSYSIRGPYNEQFF
>few|TRBJ2-5|.|TRBV7-2
TGTGCCAGCAGCTTAGGACTTAGGGATGGAGAGACCCAGTACTTC
CASSLGLRDGETQYF
>.|TRBJ2-3|.|TRBV6-1
TGTGCCAGCAGTGAACTAGCGGATACGCAGTATTTT
CASSELADTQYF
>once|TRBJ1-6|TRBD1|TRBV14
TGTGCCAGCAGCCAGTCAACCGGGACAGGAGGATCACCCCTCCACTTT
CASSQSTGTGGSPLHF